The clone carrying this T cell receptor (beta chain) was counted ten times or more. This entry is derived from a study of T cells in Graves' hyperthyroidism and ophthalmopathy. The authors took PBMCs from roughly 10 ml fresh peripheral blood. The CDR3 consists of 13 residues. V was clipped by 7 bases and J by 2 bases, with 11 bases between them. Germline V lookup: CDR1 SGHKS, CDR2 YYEKEE (reference sequence). RNA transcripts served as the template for amplifying TCR beta CDR3 regions. RT-PCR in the first round (using the HTBI primer set) targeted the TCR CDR3. MiXCR, run by TCRdb on the multiplex PCR reads, gives a single entry per CDR3 protein. The data show roughly 380,000 distinct CDR3 sequences, over 11% seen once.

The sample was blood. This clonotype was obtained from a woman in her sixties with Graves' hyperthyroidism. J is TRBJ2-3 and V is TRBV5-5; no clear D gene. The CDR3 nucleotides read TGTGCCAGCGACGACGCCCTCACAGATACGCAGTATTTT. This encodes CASDDALTDTQYF.